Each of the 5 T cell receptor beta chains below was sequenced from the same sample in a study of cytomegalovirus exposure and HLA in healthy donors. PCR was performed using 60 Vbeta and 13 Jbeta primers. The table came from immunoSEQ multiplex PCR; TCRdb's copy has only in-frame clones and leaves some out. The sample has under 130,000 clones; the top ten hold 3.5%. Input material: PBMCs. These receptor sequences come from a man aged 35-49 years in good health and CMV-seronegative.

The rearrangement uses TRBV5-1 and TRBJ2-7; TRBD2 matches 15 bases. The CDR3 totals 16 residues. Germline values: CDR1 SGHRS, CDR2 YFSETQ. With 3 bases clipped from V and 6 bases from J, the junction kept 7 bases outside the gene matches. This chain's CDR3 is CASSSGLAGGYFEQYF. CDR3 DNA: TGCGCCAGCAGCTCAGGACTAGCGGGAGGGTATTTCGAGCAGTACTTC.

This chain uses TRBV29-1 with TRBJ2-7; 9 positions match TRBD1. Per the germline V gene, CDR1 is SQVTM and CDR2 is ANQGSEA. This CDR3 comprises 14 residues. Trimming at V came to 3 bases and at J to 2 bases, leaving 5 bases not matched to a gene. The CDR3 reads CSVEGTGRTYEQYF. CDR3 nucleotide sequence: TGCAGCGTTGAGGGGACAGGGAGGACCTACGAGCAGTACTTC.

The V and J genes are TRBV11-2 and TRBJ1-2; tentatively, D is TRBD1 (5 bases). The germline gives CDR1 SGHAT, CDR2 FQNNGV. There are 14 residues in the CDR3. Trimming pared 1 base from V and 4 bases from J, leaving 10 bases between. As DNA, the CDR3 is TGTGCCAGCAGCTTAGGCAAAGGGGCCTATGGCTACACCTTC. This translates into CASSLGKGAYGYTF.

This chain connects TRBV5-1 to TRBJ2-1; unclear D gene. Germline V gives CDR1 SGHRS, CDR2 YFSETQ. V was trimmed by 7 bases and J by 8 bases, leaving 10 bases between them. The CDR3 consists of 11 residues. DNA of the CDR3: TGCGCCAGCGTTTATCGCGATGAGCAGTTCTTC. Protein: CASVYRDEQFF. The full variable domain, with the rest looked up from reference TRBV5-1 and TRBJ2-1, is KAGVTQTPRYLIKTRGQQVTLSCSPISGHRSVSWYQQTPGQGLQFLFEYFSETQRNKGNFPGRFSGRQFSNSRSEMNVSTLELGDSALYLCASVYRDEQFFGPGTRLTVL.

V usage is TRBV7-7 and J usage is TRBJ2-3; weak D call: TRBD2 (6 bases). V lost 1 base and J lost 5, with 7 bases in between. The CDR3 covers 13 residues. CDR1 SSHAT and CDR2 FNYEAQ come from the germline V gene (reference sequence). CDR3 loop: CASSLGLEDTQYF. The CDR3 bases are TGTGCCAGCAGCTTAGGACTAGAAGATACGCAGTATTTT.